The clone carrying this T cell receptor beta chain was detected only once. Each subset's genomic DNA was split evenly across several immunoSEQ plates. Replicate PCRs run on sorted subsets employed around 200 ng DNA, around 27,000 T cell genomes. TCRdb's copy holds only in-frame clones and misses some; the assay was immunoSEQ multiplex PCR. The profile shows roughly 2,000,000 clones, around 93% of them singletons. This sample was included in a study of shared clonotypes between healthy human individuals. Study context: Plates per donor: three CD4 naive, three CD4 memory, two CD8 naive, one CD8 memory.

Selected positively for CCR7 and CD45RO-negative, naive CD8 cells excluded terminally differentiated effector memory CD45RA+ cells. V dropped 4 bases and J dropped 0 bases, with 16 bases sitting between them. CDR3 length equals 16 residues. Germline CDR1 and CDR2: SGHVS and FNYEAQ. The specimen was naive CD8+ T cells from PBMCs. J is TRBJ2-7 and V is TRBV7-6; no clear D gene. The receptor comes from a man aged 18 to 35 in good health. Some clones in this sample may be carry-over from other donors' samples. The CDR3 nucleotides read TGTGCCAGCAGCTCTGGGAAGGCCATGAGCTCCTACGAGCAGTACTTC. Amino acids: CASSSGKAMSSYEQYF. Full variable domain (rest looked up from reference TRBV7-6 and TRBJ2-7): GAGVSQSPRYKVTKRGQDVALRCDPISGHVSLYWYRQALGQGPEFLTYFNYEAQQDKSGLPNDRFSAERPEGSISTLTIQRTEQRDSAMYRCASSSGKAMSSYEQYFGPGTRLTVT.